The 11 T cell receptor beta chains listed next were all sequenced from one sample in a study of CD8+ T cells in alopecia areata. Treatment given: oral pan-JAK inhibitor, 5-10 mg twice daily. Sequencing relied on a cDNA template that was reverse transcribed from extracted RNA. TCRdb's table, derived via immunoSEQ multiplex PCR, lists solely in-frame clones and lacks some. This sample carries approximately 130,000 clones, over 60% of them seen once, and the ten largest clones take more than 5%. Sequences were derived from CD4+ T cells sorted from blood, sampled at week 4, from a patient treated with tofacitinib. The receptor set was obtained from a human donor with alopecia areata.

CDR3 in DNA: TGCAGCGTTGTGGGGGACAGGGAATATGGCTACACCTTC. Protein: CSVVGDREYGYTF. V gene TRBV29-1 combines with J gene TRBJ1-2; 9 bases are shared with TRBD1. CDR3 length: 13 residues. Germline V lookup: CDR1 SQVTM, CDR2 ANQGSEA. V was clipped by 4 bases and J by 5 bases; unmatched bases: 5.

The chain has TRBV4-2 and TRBJ1-6; D is ambiguous. Germline CDR1 LGHNA, CDR2 YNFKEQ. The CDR3 consists of 15 residues. Trimming removed 5 bases from V and 8 bases from J, with 16 bases in between. The CDR3 DNA is TGTGCCAGCAGCTCCCTGGAAGCGGGAGATTCACCCCTCCACTTT. Its protein product is CASSSLEAGDSPLHF.

The V call is TRBV7-2, the J call TRBJ1-2, with unresolved D. The germline CDR1 and CDR2 sequences are SGHTA and FQGNSA. CDR3 length: 13 residues. Between the trimmed V and J ends, which lost 8 bases and 3 bases, there was a span of 13 bases. The CDR3 spells CASHPGSDYGYTF. For the CDR3, the DNA is TGTGCCAGCCACCCTGGTTCCGACTATGGCTACACCTTC. Together with reference TRBV7-2 and TRBJ1-2, the CDR3 gives the full variable domain: GAGVSQSPSNKVTEKGKDVELRCDPISGHTALYWYRQSLGQGLEFLIYFQGNSAPDKSGLPSDRFSAERTGGSVSTLTIQRTQQEDSAVYLCASHPGSDYGYTFGSGTRLTVV.

The CDR3 sequence: CASSFRLSSTDTQYF. The CDR3 region has the DNA TGTGCCAGCAGTTTCCGCTTATCTAGCACAGATACGCAGTATTTT. This chain joins TRBV27 and TRBJ2-3, with D uncertain. V dropped 3 bases and J dropped 0 bases, with 10 bases sitting between them. CDR1 is MNHEY and CDR2 is SMNVEV in the germline V gene (reference sequence). The CDR3 is made up of 15 amino acids.

J is TRBJ2-1 and V is TRBV19; the match to TRBD2 covers 9 bases. The J segment lost 3 bases and the V segment lost 5 bases, leaving 8 bases of the junction unmatched. Germline V gene sequence: CDR1 LNHDA, CDR2 SQIVND (reference sequence). The CDR3 consists of 16 residues. The CDR3 is CASSPLAGFSYNEQFF. The CDR3 bases are TGTGCCAGTAGTCCGCTAGCGGGATTTAGCTACAATGAGCAGTTCTTC.

This clone showed up just a few times. The chain uses TRBV19 and TRBJ1-1; no clear D. V shed 8 bases and J shed 4 bases, with 17 bases lying between them. Germline assignment: CDR1 LNHDA and CDR2 SQIVND (reference sequence). There are 14 residues in the CDR3. The CDR3: CASGLDWGSTEAFF. For the CDR3, the DNA is TGTGCCAGTGGTCTTGATTGGGGATCCACTGAAGCTTTCTTT. Based on the CDR3 plus reference TRBV19 and TRBJ1-1, the full variable domain is DGGITQSPKYLFRKEGQNVTLSCEQNLNHDAMYWYRQDPGQGLRLIYYSQIVNDFQKGDIAEGYSVSREKKESFPLTVTSAQKNPTAFYLCASGLDWGSTEAFFGQGTRLTVV.

This clone came up a few times. CDR3 residues: CASSQRLAGYNEQFF. In nucleotides, the CDR3 is TGTGCCAGCAGTCAGAGACTAGCGGGTTACAATGAGCAGTTCTTC. The rearrangement links TRBV28 to TRBJ2-1; TRBD2 matches at 10 bases. V trimming: 5 bases; J trimming: 4 bases; junction bases outside the gene matches: 5. Germline V gene data show CDR1 as MDHEN and CDR2 as SYDVKM. This CDR3 region has 15 residues.

J is TRBJ2-1 and V is TRBV5-4; TRBD2 aligns across 13 bases. Germline CDR1 is SGHNT and CDR2 is YYREEE (reference sequence). Losses at the gene ends were 3 bases for V and 10 bases for J; bases not matched to a gene: 13. The CDR3 runs to 17 residues. CDR3 residues: CASSSGRTSGGAGEQFF. The DNA of the CDR3 is TGTGCCAGCAGCTCCGGACGGACTAGCGGGGGAGCAGGAGAGCAGTTCTTC.

The chain links TRBV7-3 to TRBJ1-2, with D uncertain. The CDR3 runs 13 residues. The germline CDR1 and CDR2 sequences are SGHTA and FQGTGA. V dropped 2 bases and J dropped 5 bases, with 9 bases sitting between them. The CDR3: CASSLPPGYGYTF. The CDR3 DNA follows: TGTGCCAGCAGCTTACCCCCCGGGTATGGCTACACCTTC.

This chain links TRBV5-1 with TRBJ1-5; perhaps TRBD1 as D (5 bases). Looked up from germline, CDR1 is SGHRS and CDR2 is YFSETQ. This CDR3 has 15 residues. Trimming stripped 3 bases from V and 1 base from J, with 11 bases between. The CDR3 DNA sequence: TGCGCCAGCAGCTCTACAGGAGACAGCAATCAGCCCCAGCATTTT. As protein: CASSSTGDSNQPQHF.

The J gene is TRBJ2-1, the V gene TRBV6-5; TRBD2 aligns across 12 bases. The CDR3 extends over 16 amino acids. V gave up 4 bases and J gave up 13 bases; unmatched junction bases: 14. Germline V CDR1 and CDR2: MNHEY, SVGAGI. The CDR3 here is CASSSSGRASGMGQFF. In DNA, the CDR3 is TGTGCCAGCAGTTCTAGCGGGAGGGCCTCCGGCATGGGACAGTTCTTC.